The 18 T cell receptor beta chains below come from one sample, sequenced in a study of OX40 agonist ivuxolimab in advanced cancers. Assay: immunoSEQ multiplex PCR; the TCRdb copy retains only in-frame clones and omits some. The sample has fewer than 90,000 clones, about 85% seen once. The sample was CD4+ or CD8+ T cells sorted from blood, taken in a trial of the OX40 agonist ivuxolimab. These receptors were taken from an adult with an advanced solid tumor such as melanoma, head and neck, liver or kidney cancer.

The V and J genes are TRBV6-5 and TRBJ2-5, with D maybe TRBD1 (6 bases). Germline assignment: CDR1 MNHEY and CDR2 SVGAGI. V gave up 8 bases and J gave up 0 bases, with 7 bases separating them. This CDR3 has 12 amino acids. The CDR3 DNA sequence: TGTGCCAGCGGGGACAACCAAGAGACCCAGTACTTC. This gives the protein CASGDNQETQYF.

The chain recombines TRBV4-2 with TRBJ1-4, with a tentative D call TRBD1 (5 bases). CDR1 and CDR2 from the germline V gene are LGHNA and YNFKEQ. V was shortened by 1 base and J by 4 bases, with 13 bases between the two germline ends. This CDR3 has 16 residues. The CDR3 DNA reads as TGTGCCAGCAGCCAAGCCCAGGGTTTTGGTAATGAAAAACTGTTTTTT. The encoded protein is CASSQAQGFGNEKLFF.

This chain connects TRBV19 to TRBJ1-5, with 10 bases identical to TRBD1. Germline V gene lookup returns CDR1 LNHDA and CDR2 SQIVND (reference sequence). The CDR3 loop spans 16 amino acids. V lost 0 bases, J lost 5 bases, and 4 bases stayed unmatched. The CDR3 here is CASSIDLGTGDQPQHF. The DNA of the CDR3 is TGTGCCAGTAGTATAGATCTTGGGACAGGGGATCAGCCCCAGCATTTT. Drawing the rest from reference TRBV19 and TRBJ1-5, the complete variable domain is DGGITQSPKYLFRKEGQNVTLSCEQNLNHDAMYWYRQDPGQGLRLIYYSQIVNDFQKGDIAEGYSVSREKKESFPLTVTSAQKNPTAFYLCASSIDLGTGDQPQHFGDGTRLSIL.

The CDR3 nucleotides read TGCGCCAGCAGCTTGGTTTCGGACACTGAAGCTTTCTTT. Its protein is CASSLVSDTEAFF. The rearrangement links TRBV5-1 to TRBJ1-1; no clear D. Germline CDR1 is SGHRS and CDR2 is YFSETQ. The CDR3 has 13 residues. V lost 0 bases to trimming and J lost 3 bases, with 6 bases between them. Using reference TRBV5-1 and TRBJ1-1 for the parts outside the CDR3, the full variable domain is KAGVTQTPRYLIKTRGQQVTLSCSPISGHRSVSWYQQTPGQGLQFLFEYFSETQRNKGNFPGRFSGRQFSNSRSEMNVSTLELGDSALYLCASSLVSDTEAFFGQGTRLTVV.

This sequence joins TRBV20-1 and TRBJ1-1; D remains ambiguous. CDR1 is DFQATT and CDR2 is SNEGSKA in the germline V gene (reference sequence). There are 10 residues in the CDR3. Trimming stripped 7 bases from V and 1 base from J, with 4 bases between. CDR3 loop: CSGRNTEAFF. CDR3 coding DNA: TGCAGTGGGCGGAACACTGAAGCTTTCTTT.

The rearrangement uses TRBV10-3 and TRBJ2-5; 10 nucleotides line up with TRBD1. Unmatched junction bases numbered 2, after V lost 0 bases and J lost 4 bases. Germline V gene data show CDR1 as ENHRY and CDR2 as SYGVKD. The CDR3 has 15 amino acids. In DNA, the CDR3 is TGTGCCATCAGTGAGTCTAGGACAGGGGGAGAGACCCAGTACTTC. Translation gives CAISESRTGGETQYF.

The chain joins TRBV4-1 to TRBJ1-4; 8 bases match TRBD1. Germline lookup yields CDR1 MGHRA and CDR2 YSYEKL. The CDR3 runs to 16 residues. V shed 2 bases, J shed 5 bases, and the junction held 7 bases outside the gene matches. The CDR3 nucleotides are TGCGCCAGCAGCCAACATCCCGGGACAGGAAATGAAAAACTGTTTTTT. It translates to CASSQHPGTGNEKLFF.

The rearrangement joins TRBV7-2 to TRBJ2-7; 12 bases line up with TRBD2. The CDR3 totals 15 residues. The V gene's germline CDR1 is SGHTA and CDR2 FQGNSA. After removal of 5 bases from V and 3 bases from J, the junction contained 5 bases not matched to a gene. The CDR3 protein is CASSPRLAGDYEQYF. DNA of the CDR3: TGTGCCAGCAGCCCTCGACTAGCGGGGGACTACGAGCAGTACTTC.

The V call is TRBV7-9, the J call TRBJ2-1; 11 bases are a match to TRBD2. After removal of 5 bases from V and 6 bases from J, the junction contained 9 bases not matched to a gene. This CDR3 region has 16 residues. Germline CDR1 and CDR2: SEHNR and FQNEAQ (reference sequence). The DNA of the CDR3 is TGTGCCAGCAGCGGCAATAGCGGGAGGGCCCTCAATGAGCAGTTCTTC. It specifies CASSGNSGRALNEQFF.

The chain joins TRBV11-2 to TRBJ1-2; no clear D. This CDR3 spans 15 amino acids. V lost 0 bases, J lost 1 base, and 9 bases lay in between. CDR1 and CDR2 from the germline V gene are SGHAT and FQNNGV. The CDR3, as DNA: TGTGCCAGCAGCTTAGATCTCCGGGGTAACTATGGCTACACCTTC. It encodes CASSLDLRGNYGYTF.

The chain employs TRBV9 and TRBJ2-7; the match to TRBD1 covers 9 bases. Germline V gene sequence: CDR1 SGDLS, CDR2 YYNGEE. The CDR3 runs 14 residues. Germline trimming cut 0 bases from V and 3 bases from J; bases unmatched to any gene: 1. The CDR3 sequence: CASSVEDRGYEQYF. The CDR3 nucleotides read TGTGCCAGCAGCGTAGAGGACAGGGGCTACGAGCAGTACTTC.

V usage is TRBV30 and J usage is TRBJ2-7; 15 bases are a match to TRBD2. Germline-derived CDR1 and CDR2 are GTSNPN and SVGIG (reference sequence). The CDR3 extends over 17 amino acids. The J segment lost 5 bases and the V segment lost 1 base, leaving 9 bases of the junction unmatched. Here the CDR3 reads CAWSGGTSGRSSHEQYF. The CDR3, as DNA: TGTGCCTGGAGTGGGGGGACTAGCGGGAGGTCCTCTCACGAGCAGTACTTC.

The CDR3 DNA reads TGTGCCAAAAAGCCGAGGGAGACCCAGTACTTC. Encoded protein: CAKKPRETQYF. The J gene is TRBJ2-5, the V gene TRBV7-5; no check of the table's D call, TRBD2, against the DNA was made. TRBV7-5 is an annotated pseudogene. The CDR3 sequence is 11 residues long.

The chain is built from TRBV6-5 and TRBJ1-5; D is unclear. CDR1 MNHEY and CDR2 SVGAGI come from the germline V gene. Trimming cost V 6 bases and J 4 bases, with 13 bases left between them. The CDR3 length is 14 residues. In DNA form, the CDR3 reads TGTGCCAGCAGGCTAAGAGCGGCGAATCAGCCCCAGCATTTT. It specifies CASRLRAANQPQHF.

The CDR3 region has the DNA TGTGCCAGCAGAGTAAAGGGTGCCGGGGAGCTGTTTTTT. Residues: CASRVKGAGELFF. The chain carries TRBV6-1 and TRBJ2-2, with D unresolved. The CDR3 has 13 amino acids. V lost 6 bases and J 6 bases, leaving 11 bases between the germline ends. The germline gives CDR1 MNHNS, CDR2 SASEGT.

This clone was seen just once. The chain couples TRBV7-9 to TRBJ2-5, with 10 nucleotides matching TRBD2. Germline V CDR1 and CDR2: SEHNR, FQNEAQ (reference sequence). V gave up 3 bases and J gave up 5 bases; unmatched junction bases: 3. This CDR3 is built from 14 residues. As DNA, the CDR3 is TGTGCCAGCAGCTTGGTAGCGGGAGGCGAGACCCAGTACTTC. It codes for CASSLVAGGETQYF.

The V and J genes are TRBV4-1 and TRBJ1-2, with D hard to call. In germline, CDR1 is MGHRA, CDR2 YSYEKL. Trimming cost V 2 bases and J 5 bases, with 9 bases left between them. The CDR3 totals 13 residues. This CDR3 reads CASSQHMTYGYTF. Written as DNA, the CDR3 is TGCGCCAGCAGCCAACACATGACATATGGCTACACCTTC.

The rearrangement links TRBV18 to TRBJ2-2; D is undetermined. V lost 6 bases and J 0 bases, leaving 11 bases between the germline ends. From germline, CDR1 is KGHSH and CDR2 LQKENI. The CDR3 totals 15 residues. CDR3 sequence: CASSRTDPNTGELFF. The CDR3 region has the DNA TGTGCCAGCTCTCGGACGGATCCGAACACCGGGGAGCTGTTTTTT.